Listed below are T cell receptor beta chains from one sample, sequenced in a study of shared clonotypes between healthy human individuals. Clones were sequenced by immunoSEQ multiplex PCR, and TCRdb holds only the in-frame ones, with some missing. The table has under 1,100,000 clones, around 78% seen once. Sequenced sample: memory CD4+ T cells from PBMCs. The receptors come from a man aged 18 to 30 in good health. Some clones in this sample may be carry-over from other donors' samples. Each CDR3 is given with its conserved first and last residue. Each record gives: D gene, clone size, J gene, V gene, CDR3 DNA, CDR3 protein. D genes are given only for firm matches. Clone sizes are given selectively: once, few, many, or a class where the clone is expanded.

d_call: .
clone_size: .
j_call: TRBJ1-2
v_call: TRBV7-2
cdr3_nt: TGTGCCAGCAGCGCTACCGGGACGGTCTATGGCTACACCTTC
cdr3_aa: CASSATGTVYGYTF

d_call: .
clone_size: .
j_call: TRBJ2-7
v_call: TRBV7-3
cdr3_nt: TGTGCCAGCAGCCAGGGCCCCTCGGGGACCGGATCCTACGAGCAGTACTTC
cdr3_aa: CASSQGPSGTGSYEQYF

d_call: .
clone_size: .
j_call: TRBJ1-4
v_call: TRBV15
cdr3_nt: TGTGCCACCAGCAGAGTAGGCCAATGGGGAGGAGATGAAAAACTGTTTTTT
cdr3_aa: CATSRVGQWGGDEKLFF

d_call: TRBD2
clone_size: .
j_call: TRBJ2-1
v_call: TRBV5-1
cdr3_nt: TGCGCCAGCAGCTTGTACAGCGGGAGGTACAATGAGCAGTTCTTC
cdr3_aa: CASSLYSGRYNEQFF

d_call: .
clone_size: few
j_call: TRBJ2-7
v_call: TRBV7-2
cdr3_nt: TGTGCCAGCAGCTTAAACAGGGCGAACGAGCAGTACTTC
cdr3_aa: CASSLNRANEQYF

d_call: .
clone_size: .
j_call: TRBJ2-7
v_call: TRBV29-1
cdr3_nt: TGCAGCGCGAGCCAGGCCTACGAGCAGTACTTC
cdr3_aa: CSASQAYEQYF

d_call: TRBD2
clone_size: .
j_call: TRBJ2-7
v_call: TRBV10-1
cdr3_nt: TGCGCCAGCAGTGAGGGACTAGCGGGAGACGAGCAGTACTTC
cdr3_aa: CASSEGLAGDEQYF

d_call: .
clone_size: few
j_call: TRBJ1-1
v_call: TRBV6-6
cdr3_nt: TGTGCCACCCAAGACCGAGATGCGACTGAAGCTTTCTTT
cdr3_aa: CATQDRDATEAFF

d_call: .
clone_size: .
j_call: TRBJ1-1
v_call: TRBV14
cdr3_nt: TGTGCCAGCAGCCAATTCCCCCTGGGCCTGAACACTGAAGCTTTCTTT
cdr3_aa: CASSQFPLGLNTEAFF

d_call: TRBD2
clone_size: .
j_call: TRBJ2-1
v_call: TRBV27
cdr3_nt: TGTGCCAGCAGTACGGCAGCGGGATCCTACAATGAGCAGTTCTTC
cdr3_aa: CASSTAAGSYNEQFF

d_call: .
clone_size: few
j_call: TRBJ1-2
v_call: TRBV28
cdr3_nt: TGTGCCAGCAGTTTTCGGGGGAACTATGGCTACACCTTC
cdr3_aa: CASSFRGNYGYTF

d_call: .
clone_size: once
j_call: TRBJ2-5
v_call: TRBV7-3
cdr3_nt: TGTGCCAGCAGCTTACAGGGGGGCCAAGAGACCCAGTACTTC
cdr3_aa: CASSLQGGQETQYF

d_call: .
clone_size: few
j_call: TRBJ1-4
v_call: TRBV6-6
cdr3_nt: TGTGCCAGCAGGTCCTACAACTTACCGGGGGAAAAACTGTTTTTT
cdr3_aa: CASRSYNLPGEKLFF

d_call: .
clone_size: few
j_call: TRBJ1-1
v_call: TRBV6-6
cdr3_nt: TGTGCCAGCAGTTACGACGGTAACACTGAAGCTTTCTTT
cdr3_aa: CASSYDGNTEAFF

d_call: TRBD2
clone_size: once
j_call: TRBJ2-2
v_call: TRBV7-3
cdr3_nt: TGTGCCAGCAGCTTAACTGGCGCTAGCGGGAGCTCCGGGGAGCTGTTTTTT
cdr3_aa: CASSLTGASGSSGELFF

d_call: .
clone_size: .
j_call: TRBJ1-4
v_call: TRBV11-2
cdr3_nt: TGTGCCAGCAGCTCTTCGGGCCCTAATGAAAAACTGTTTTTT
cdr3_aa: CASSSSGPNEKLFF

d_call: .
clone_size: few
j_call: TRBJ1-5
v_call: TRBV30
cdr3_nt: TGTGCCTGGGACGGACGGATTACAGCGGGGAGCAATCAGCCCCAGCATTTT
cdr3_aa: CAWDGRITAGSNQPQHF

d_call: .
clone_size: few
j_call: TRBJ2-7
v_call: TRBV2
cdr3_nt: TGTGCCAGCATAAAAGCGTGGGAGAGCTCCTACGAGCAGTACTTC
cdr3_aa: CASIKAWESSYEQYF

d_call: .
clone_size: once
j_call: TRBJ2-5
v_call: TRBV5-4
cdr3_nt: TGTGCCAGCAGTGGGCGTCGCGGGATAGAGACCCAGTACTTC
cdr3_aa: CASSGRRGIETQYF

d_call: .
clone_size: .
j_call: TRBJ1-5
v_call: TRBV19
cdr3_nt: TGTGCCAGTGTCGGGGGTAGCCAGCCCCAGCATTTT
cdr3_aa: CASVGGSQPQHF

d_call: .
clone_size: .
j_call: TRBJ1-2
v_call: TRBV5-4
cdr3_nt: TGTGCCAGCAGCTTGAGGGGGTCCTATGGCTACACCTTC
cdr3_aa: CASSLRGSYGYTF

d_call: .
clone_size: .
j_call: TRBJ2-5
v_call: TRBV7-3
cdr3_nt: TGTGCCAGCAGCTTAATGGTCCAAGAGACCCAGTACTTC
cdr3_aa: CASSLMVQETQYF

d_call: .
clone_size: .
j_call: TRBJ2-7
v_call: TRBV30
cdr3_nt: TGTGCCTGGAGTGTAACCCATAGTCGGTCCTACGAGCAGTACTTC
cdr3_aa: CAWSVTHSRSYEQYF

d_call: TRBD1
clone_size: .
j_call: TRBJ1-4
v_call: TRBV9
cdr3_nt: TGTGCCAGCAGCAGCGACAGGGGATGGGAAAAACTGTTTTTT
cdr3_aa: CASSSDRGWEKLFF

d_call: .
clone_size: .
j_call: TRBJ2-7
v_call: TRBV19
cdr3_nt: TGTGCCAGTAGTATCGCAGTCAGGGAGTACGAGCAGTACTTC
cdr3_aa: CASSIAVREYEQYF

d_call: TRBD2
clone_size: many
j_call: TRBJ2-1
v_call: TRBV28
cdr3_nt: TGTGCCAGCAAAACCAGCGGGAGGGCCCTCAATGAGCAGTTCTTC
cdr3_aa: CASKTSGRALNEQFF

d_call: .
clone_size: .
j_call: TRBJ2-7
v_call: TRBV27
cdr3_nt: TGTGCCAGCAGTTTAGAGCCTTCCTACGAGCAGTACTTC
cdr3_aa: CASSLEPSYEQYF

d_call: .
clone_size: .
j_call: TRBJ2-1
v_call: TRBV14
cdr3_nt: TGTGCCAGCAGCCAGGGACCCGGGTCGTTCTTCAATGAGCAGTTCTTC
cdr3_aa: CASSQGPGSFFNEQFF

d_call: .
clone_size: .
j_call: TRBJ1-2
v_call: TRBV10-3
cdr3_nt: TGTGCCATCAGTGCCCTCGGTGAAGATGGCTACACCTTC
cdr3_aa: CAISALGEDGYTF

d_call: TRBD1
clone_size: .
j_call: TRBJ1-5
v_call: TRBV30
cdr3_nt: TGTGCCTGGACCCGGGACAGCAATAGCAATCAGCCCCAGCATTTT
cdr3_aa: CAWTRDSNSNQPQHF

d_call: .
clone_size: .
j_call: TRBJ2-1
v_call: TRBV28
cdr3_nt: TGTGCCAGCTTCGGACCGCACAACAATGAGCAGTTCTTC
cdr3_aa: CASFGPHNNEQFF

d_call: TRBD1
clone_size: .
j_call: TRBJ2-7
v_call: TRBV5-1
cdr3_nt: TGCGCCAGCAGCTTAGACAGGGGAGCATCCTACGAGCAGTACTTC
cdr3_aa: CASSLDRGASYEQYF

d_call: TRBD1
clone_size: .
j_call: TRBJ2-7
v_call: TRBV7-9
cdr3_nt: TGTGCCAGCAGCACCCGGGACAGGGGAACCTACGAGCAGTACTTC
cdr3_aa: CASSTRDRGTYEQYF

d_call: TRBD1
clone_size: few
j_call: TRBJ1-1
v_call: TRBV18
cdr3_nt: TGTGCCAGCTCACCGACAGGGGACACTGAAGCTTTCTTT
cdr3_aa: CASSPTGDTEAFF

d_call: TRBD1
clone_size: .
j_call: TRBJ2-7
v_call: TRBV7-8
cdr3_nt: TGTGCCAGCAGCCCCGTCCAGGGACAGGGGTCCTACGAGCAGTACTTC
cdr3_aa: CASSPVQGQGSYEQYF

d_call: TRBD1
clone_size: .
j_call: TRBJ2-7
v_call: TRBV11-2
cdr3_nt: TGTGCCAGCAGCTTATCGGGACAGGCCTCCTACGAGCAGTACTTC
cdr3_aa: CASSLSGQASYEQYF

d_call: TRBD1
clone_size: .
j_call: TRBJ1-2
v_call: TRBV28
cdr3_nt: TGTGCCAGCAGTCCACCGGGACAGGGGTTCGGTGGCTATGGCTACACCTTC
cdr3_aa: CASSPPGQGFGGYGYTF

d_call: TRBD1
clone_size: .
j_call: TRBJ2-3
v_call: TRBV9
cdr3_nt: TGTGCCAGCAGCTTCCGACAGGGGGCAGATACGCAGTATTTT
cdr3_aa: CASSFRQGADTQYF

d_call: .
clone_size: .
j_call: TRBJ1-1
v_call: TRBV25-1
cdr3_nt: TGTGCCAGCAAGGTGGGCAGGGTGGAGAAGGCTGAAGCTTTCTTT
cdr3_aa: CASKVGRVEKAEAFF

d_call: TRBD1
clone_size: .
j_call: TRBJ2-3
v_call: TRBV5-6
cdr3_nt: TGTGCCAGCAGCTTTGACAGGGCAACAGATACGCAGTATTTT
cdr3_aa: CASSFDRATDTQYF

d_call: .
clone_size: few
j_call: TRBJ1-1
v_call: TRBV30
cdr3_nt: TGTGCCTGGACAGTCACAATGGGGCGGCTTGAAGCTTTCTTT
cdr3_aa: CAWTVTMGRLEAFF

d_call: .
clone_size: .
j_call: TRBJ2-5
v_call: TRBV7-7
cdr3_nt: TGTGCCAGCAGCTTAGCAGCGAGGGAGACCCAGTACTTC
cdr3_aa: CASSLAARETQYF

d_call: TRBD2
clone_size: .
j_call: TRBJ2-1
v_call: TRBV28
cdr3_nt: TGTGCCAGCATAAGGGGGGGCCTAGCGGGACGTAATGAGCAGTTCTTC
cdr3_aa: CASIRGGLAGRNEQFF

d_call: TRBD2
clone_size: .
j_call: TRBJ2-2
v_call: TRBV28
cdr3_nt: TGTGCCAGCACTCGGCTAGCGGGGGATGGGGAGCTGTTTTTT
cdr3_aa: CASTRLAGDGELFF

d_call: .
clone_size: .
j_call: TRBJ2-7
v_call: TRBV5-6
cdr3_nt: TGTGCCAGCAGCTTGTCGGCGAGGGGGACCTACGAGCAGTACTTC
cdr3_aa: CASSLSARGTYEQYF

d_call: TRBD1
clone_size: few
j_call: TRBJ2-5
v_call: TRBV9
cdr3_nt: TGTGCCAGCAGCGTTCGGACAGGGGGCCAAGAGACCCAGTACTTC
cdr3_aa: CASSVRTGGQETQYF

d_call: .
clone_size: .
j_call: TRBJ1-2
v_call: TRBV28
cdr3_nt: TGTGCCAGCAGAAGGCTGGGACCGAGCTATGGCTACACCTTC
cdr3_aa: CASRRLGPSYGYTF

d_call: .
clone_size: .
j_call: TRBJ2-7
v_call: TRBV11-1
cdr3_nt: TGTGCCAGCAGCTTATCAAGACTGAACCCCTACGAGCAGTACTTC
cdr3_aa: CASSLSRLNPYEQYF

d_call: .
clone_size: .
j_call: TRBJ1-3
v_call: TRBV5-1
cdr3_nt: TGCGCCAGCAGCCTCGTCGGATACACTGGAAACACCATATATTTT
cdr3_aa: CASSLVGYTGNTIYF

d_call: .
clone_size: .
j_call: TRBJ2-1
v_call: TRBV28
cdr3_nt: TGTGCCAGCAGCCCCGCAAGGGGGTACAATGAGCAGTTCTTC
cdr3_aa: CASSPARGYNEQFF

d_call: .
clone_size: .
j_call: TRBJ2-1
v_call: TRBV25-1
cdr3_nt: TGTGCCAGCAGTGAACTGGGGGCGACGAATGAGCAGTTCTTC
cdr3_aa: CASSELGATNEQFF

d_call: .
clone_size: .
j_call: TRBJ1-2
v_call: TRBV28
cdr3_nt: TGTGCCAGCAGTTTGGGGGTCAGCCATGGCTACACCTTC
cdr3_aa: CASSLGVSHGYTF

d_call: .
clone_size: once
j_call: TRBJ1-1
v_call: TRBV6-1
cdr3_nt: TGTGCCAGCAGTGGGACACTCATGAACACTGAAGCTTTCTTT
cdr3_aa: CASSGTLMNTEAFF

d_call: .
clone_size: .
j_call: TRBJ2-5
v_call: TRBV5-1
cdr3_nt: TGCGCCAGCAGCTTGTCGTCAGGGCAAGAGACCCAGTACTTC
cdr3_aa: CASSLSSGQETQYF

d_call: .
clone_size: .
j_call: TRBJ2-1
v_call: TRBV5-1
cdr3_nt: TGCGCCAGCAGCCAAATGCCCTCCTACAATGAGCAGTTCTTC
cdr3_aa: CASSQMPSYNEQFF

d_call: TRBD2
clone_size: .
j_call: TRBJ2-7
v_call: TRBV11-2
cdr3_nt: TGTGCCAGCAGCTACATAGCGGGAGGCACGGGGGAGCAGTACTTC
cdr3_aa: CASSYIAGGTGEQYF

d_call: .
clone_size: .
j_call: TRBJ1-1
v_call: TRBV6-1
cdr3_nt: TGTGCCAGCAGCTATAGTGTAGCTTTCTTT
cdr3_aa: CASSYSVAFF

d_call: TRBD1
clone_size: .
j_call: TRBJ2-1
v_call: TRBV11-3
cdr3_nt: TGTGCCAGCAGCCCTAGACAGGGGGGATTCGGTGAGCAGTTCTTC
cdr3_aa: CASSPRQGGFGEQFF

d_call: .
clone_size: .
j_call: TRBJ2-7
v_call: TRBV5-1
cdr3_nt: TGCGCCAGCAGCATCGGACTAGGGGGAGCTTACGAGCAGTACTTC
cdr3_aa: CASSIGLGGAYEQYF

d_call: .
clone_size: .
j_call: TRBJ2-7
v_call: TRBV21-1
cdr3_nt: TGTGCCAGCAATAGGACGGTGGCGAACTACGAGCAGTACTTC
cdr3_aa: CASNRTVANYEQYF